This T cell receptor beta chain was documented in a study of blood T cells in healthy people across ages. The CDR3 is 16 residues long. Germline V gives CDR1 MNHEY, CDR2 SVGAGI. Losses at the gene ends were 6 bases for V and 4 bases for J; bases not matched to a gene: 13. Next came a second PCR, run for roughly 6 to 11 cycles, which used a sample-barcoded 5' primer along with a J-beta primer mix. TCRdb re-called the 5' RACE reads with MiXCR, one entry per CDR3 protein. The repertoire includes 2 million or so distinct CDR3 sequences, 40% to 55% of them detected once, and less than 2.5% sits in the top ten.

The sample was blood. This chain links TRBV6-5 with TRBJ1-2; 8 nucleotides line up with TRBD1. This clonotype was sampled from a woman in her thirties or forties in good health. DNA for the CDR3: TGTGCCAGCAGGCTCATCCCGGGACAGGATATCTATGGCTACACCTTC. Amino acids: CASRLIPGQDIYGYTF.